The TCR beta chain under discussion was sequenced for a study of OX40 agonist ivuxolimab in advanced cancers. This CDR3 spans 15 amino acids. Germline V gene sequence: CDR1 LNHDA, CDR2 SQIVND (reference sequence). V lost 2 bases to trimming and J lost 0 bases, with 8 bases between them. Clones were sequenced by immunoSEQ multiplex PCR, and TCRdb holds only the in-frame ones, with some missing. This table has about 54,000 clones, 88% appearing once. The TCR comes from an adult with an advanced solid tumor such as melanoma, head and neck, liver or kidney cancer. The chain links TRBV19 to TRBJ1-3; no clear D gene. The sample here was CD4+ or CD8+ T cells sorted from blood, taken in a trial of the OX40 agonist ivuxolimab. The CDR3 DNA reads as TGTGCCAGTAGTATATATCGGGACTCTGGAAACACCATATATTTT. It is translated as CASSIYRDSGNTIYF.